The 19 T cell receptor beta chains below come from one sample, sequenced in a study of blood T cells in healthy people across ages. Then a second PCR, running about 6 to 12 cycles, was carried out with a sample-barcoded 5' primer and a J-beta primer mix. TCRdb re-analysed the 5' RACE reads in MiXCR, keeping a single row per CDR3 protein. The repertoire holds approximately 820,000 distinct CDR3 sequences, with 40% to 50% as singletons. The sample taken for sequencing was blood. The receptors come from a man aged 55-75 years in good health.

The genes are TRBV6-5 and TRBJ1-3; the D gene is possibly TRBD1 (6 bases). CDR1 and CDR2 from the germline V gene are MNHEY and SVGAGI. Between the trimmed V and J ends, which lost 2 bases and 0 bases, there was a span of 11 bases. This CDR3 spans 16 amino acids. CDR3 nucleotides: TGTGCCAGCAGTTACGCCGGACAGATCTCTGGAAACACCATATATTTT. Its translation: CASSYAGQISGNTIYF.

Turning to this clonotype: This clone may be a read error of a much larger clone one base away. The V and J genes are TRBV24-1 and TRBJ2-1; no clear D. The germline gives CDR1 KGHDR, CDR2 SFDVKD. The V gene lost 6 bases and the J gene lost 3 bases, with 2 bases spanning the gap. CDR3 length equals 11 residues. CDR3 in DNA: TGTGCCACCAGTTACTACAATGAGCAGTTCTTC. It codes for CATSYYNEQFF.

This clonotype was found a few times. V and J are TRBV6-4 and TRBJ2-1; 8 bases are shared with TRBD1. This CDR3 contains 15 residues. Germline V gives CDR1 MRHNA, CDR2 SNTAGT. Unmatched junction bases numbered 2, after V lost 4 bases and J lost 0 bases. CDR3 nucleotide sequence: TGTGCCAGCAGTGGGACAGGGCACTCCTACAATGAGCAGTTCTTC. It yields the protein CASSGTGHSYNEQFF.

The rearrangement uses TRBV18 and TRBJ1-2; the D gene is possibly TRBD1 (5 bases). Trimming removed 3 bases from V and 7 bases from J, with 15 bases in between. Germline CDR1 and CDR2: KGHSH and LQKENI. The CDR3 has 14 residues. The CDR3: CASSPGGDQGGYTF. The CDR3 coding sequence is TGTGCCAGCTCACCGGGAGGGGATCAAGGTGGCTACACCTTC.

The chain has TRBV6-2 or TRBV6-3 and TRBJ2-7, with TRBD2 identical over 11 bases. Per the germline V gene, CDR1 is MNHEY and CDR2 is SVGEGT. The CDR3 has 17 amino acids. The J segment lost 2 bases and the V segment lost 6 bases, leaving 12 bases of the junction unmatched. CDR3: CASSRLGGLAAAYEQYF. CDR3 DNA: TGTGCCAGCAGCCGACTGGGGGGACTAGCGGCCGCCTACGAGCAGTACTTC.

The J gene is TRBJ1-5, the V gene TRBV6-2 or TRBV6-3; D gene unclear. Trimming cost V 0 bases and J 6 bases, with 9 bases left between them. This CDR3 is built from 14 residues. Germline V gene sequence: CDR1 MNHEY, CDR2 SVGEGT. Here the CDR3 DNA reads TGTGCCAGCAGTTACTCGACGGTTAGTCAGCCCCAGCATTTT. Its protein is CASSYSTVSQPQHF.

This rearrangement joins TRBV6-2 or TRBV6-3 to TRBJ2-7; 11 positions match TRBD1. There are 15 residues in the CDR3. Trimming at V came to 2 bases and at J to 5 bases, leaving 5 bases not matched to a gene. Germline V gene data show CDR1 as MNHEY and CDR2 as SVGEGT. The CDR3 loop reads CASSYRGQGANEQYF. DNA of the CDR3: TGTGCCAGCAGTTACAGAGGACAGGGGGCCAACGAGCAGTACTTC.

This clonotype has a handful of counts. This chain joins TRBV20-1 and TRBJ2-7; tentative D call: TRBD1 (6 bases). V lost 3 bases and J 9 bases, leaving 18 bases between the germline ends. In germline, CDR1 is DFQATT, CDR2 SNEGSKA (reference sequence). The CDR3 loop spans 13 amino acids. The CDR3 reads CSASGQPQRVQYF. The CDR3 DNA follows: TGCAGTGCTAGCGGACAGCCCCAGCGTGTGCAGTACTTC.

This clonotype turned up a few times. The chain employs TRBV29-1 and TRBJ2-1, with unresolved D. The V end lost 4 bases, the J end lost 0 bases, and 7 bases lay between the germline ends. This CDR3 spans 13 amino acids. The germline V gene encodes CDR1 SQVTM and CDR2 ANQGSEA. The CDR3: CSVGWSSYNEQFF. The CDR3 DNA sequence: TGCAGCGTTGGTTGGAGCTCCTACAATGAGCAGTTCTTC.

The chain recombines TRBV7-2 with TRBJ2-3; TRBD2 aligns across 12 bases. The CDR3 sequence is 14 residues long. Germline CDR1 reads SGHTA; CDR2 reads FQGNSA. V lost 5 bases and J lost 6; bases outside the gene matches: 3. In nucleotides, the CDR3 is TGTGCCAGCAGCCTAGGGACTAGCGGGGATACGCAGTATTTT. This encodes CASSLGTSGDTQYF.

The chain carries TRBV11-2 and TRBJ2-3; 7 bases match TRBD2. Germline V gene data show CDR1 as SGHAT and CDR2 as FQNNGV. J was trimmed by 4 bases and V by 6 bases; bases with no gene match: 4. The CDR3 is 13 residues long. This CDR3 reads CASRGLDADTQYF. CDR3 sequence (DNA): TGTGCCAGCAGAGGACTAGATGCAGATACGCAGTATTTT.

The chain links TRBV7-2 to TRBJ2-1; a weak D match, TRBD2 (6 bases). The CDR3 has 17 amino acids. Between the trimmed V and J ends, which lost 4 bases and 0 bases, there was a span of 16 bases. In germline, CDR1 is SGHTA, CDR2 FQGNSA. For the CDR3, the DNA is TGTGCCAGCAGCTCGGGACGAGCGGGTTCCTCCTACAATGAGCAGTTCTTC. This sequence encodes CASSSGRAGSSYNEQFF. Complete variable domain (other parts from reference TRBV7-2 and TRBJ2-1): GAGVSQSPSNKVTEKGKDVELRCDPISGHTALYWYRQSLGQGLEFLIYFQGNSAPDKSGLPSDRFSAERTGGSVSTLTIQRTQQEDSAVYLCASSSGRAGSSYNEQFFGPGTRLTVL.

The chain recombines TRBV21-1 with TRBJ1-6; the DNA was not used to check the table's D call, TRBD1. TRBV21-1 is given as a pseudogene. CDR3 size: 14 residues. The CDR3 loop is CASSHGTYNSPLHF. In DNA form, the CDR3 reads TGTGCCAGCAGCCACGGGACCTATAATTCACCCCTCCACTTT.

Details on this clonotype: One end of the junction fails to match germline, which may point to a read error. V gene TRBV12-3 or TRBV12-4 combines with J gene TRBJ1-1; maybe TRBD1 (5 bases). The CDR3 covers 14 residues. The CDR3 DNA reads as TGTGCCAGCAGCTTACTGGGGGTAGGCACTGAAGTTTTCTTT. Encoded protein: CASSLLGVGTEVFF.

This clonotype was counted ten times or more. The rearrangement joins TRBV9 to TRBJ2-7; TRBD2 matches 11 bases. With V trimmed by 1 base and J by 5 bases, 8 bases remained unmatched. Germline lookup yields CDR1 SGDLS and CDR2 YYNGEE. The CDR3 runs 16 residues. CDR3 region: CASSVSPTSGDHEQYF. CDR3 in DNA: TGTGCCAGCAGCGTATCTCCGACTAGCGGGGACCACGAGCAGTACTTC.

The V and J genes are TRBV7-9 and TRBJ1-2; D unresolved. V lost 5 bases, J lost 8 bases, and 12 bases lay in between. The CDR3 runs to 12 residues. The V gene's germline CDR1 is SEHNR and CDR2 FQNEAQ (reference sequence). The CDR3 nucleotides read TGTGCCAGCAGCATACCGAGCTTGGGCTACACCTTC. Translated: CASSIPSLGYTF.

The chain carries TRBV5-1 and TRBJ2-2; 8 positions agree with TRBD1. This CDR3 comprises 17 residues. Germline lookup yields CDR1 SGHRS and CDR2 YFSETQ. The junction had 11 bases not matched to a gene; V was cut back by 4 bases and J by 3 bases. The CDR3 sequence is CASSADRDFWYTGELFF. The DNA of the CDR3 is TGCGCCAGCAGCGCGGACAGGGACTTCTGGTACACCGGGGAGCTGTTTTTT. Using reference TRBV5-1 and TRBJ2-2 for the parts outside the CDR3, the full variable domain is KAGVTQTPRYLIKTRGQQVTLSCSPISGHRSVSWYQQTPGQGLQFLFEYFSETQRNKGNFPGRFSGRQFSNSRSEMNVSTLELGDSALYLCASSADRDFWYTGELFFGEGSRLTVL.

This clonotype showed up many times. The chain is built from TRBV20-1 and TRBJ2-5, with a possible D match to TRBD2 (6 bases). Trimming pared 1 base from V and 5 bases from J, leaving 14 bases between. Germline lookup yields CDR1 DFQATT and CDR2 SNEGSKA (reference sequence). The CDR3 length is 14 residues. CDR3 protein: CSARAETSRETQYF. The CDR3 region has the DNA TGCAGTGCTAGAGCGGAAACTAGCCGGGAGACCCAGTACTTC.

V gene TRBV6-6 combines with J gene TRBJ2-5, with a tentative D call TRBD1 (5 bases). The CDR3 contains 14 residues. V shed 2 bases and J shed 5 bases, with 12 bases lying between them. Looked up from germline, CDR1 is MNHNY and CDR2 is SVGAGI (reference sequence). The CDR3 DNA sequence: TGTGCCAGCAGTTACGACAGCCCGGCGGAGACCCAGTACTTC. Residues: CASSYDSPAETQYF.